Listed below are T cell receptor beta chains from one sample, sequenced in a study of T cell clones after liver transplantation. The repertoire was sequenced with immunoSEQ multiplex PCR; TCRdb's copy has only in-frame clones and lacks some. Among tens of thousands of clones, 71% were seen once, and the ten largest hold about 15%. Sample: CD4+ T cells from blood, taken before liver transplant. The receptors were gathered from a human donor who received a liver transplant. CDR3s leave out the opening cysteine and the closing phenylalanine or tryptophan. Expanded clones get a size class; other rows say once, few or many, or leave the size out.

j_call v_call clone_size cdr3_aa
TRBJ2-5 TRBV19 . ASSRGLAGGIQETQY
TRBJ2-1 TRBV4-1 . ASSLGLANNEQF
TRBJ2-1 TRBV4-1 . ASSQPPGQDYHEQF
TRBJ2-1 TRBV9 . ASNAGQGWYEQF
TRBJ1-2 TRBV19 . ASSMSRNHYGYT
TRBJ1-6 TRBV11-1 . ASSLGGTGGNSPLH
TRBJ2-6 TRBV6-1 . ASSEISGSGANVLT
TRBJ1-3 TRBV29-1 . SVRTGTSSGNTIY
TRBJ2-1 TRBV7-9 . ASSLLSLNEQF
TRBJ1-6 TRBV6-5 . ASSPADRESPLH
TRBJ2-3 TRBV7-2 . ASSYSTDTQY
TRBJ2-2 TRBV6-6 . ASSYTSATGELF
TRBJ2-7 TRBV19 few ASSMRRDSEYEQY
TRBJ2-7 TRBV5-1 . ASSTTPTGQVYYEQY
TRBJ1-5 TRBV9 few ASSSSTSNQPQH
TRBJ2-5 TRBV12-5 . ASGPLLAGGPLDETQY
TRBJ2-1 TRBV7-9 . ASSLGGPSSYNEQF
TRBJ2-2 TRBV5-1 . ASSFDSTGELF
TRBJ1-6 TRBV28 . ASSSGSRSPLH
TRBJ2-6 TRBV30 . ACSAGATSGANVLT